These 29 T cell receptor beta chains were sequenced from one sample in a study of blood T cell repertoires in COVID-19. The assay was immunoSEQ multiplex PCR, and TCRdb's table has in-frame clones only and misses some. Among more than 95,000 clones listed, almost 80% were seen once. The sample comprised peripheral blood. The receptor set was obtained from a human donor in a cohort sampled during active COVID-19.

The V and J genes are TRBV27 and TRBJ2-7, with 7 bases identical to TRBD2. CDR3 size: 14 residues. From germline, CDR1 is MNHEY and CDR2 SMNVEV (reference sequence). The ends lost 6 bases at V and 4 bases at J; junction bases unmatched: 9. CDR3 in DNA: TGTGCCAGCAGCCGGCTGGGGGAGGGATACGAGCAGTACTTC. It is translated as CASSRLGEGYEQYF.

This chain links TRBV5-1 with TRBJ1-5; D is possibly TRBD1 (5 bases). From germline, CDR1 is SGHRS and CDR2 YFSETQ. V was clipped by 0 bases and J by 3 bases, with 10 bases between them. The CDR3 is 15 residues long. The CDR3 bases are TGCGCCAGCAGCTTGGAGGCAGGGAACAATCAGCCCCAGCATTTT. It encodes CASSLEAGNNQPQHF.

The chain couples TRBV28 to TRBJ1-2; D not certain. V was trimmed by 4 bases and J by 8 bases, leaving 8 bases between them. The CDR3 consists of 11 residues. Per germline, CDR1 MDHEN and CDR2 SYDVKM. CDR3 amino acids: CASSSLSGYTF. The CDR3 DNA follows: TGTGCCAGCAGTTCCCTATCGGGCTACACCTTC.

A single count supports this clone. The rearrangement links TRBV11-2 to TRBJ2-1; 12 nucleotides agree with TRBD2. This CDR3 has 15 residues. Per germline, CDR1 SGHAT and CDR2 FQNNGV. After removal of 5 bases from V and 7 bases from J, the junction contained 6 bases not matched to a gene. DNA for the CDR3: TGTGCCAGCAGCCTTACTAGCGGGAGGATGAATGAGCAGTTCTTC. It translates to CASSLTSGRMNEQFF.

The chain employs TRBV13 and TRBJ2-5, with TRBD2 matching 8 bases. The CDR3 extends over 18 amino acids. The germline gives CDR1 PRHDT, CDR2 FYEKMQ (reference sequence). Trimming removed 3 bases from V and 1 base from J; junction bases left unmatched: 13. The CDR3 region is CASSFIGLAGGAQETQYF. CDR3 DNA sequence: TGTGCCAGCAGCTTCATCGGTCTAGCGGGTGGAGCCCAAGAGACCCAGTACTTC.

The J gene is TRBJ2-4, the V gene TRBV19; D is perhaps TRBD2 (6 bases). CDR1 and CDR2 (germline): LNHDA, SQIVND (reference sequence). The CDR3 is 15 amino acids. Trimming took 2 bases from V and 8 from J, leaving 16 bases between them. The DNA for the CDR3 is TGTGCCAGTAGTATAAGAGGAGGGCCAATGGACATTCAGTACTTC. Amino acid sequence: CASSIRGGPMDIQYF.

In DNA form, the CDR3 reads TGTGCCAGCACCCCCAGTTGGGGAGCCTACGAGCAGTACTTC. As protein: CASTPSWGAYEQYF. The genes are TRBV25-1 and TRBJ2-7; D possibly corresponds to TRBD2 (5 bases). Germline assignment: CDR1 MGHDK and CDR2 SYGVNS. V lost 7 bases, J lost 2 bases, and 15 bases lay in between. The CDR3 runs to 14 residues.

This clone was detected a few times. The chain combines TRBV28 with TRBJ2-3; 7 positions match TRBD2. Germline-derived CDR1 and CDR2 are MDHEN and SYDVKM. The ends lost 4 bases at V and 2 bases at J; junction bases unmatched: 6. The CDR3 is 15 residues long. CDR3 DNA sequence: TGTGCCAGCAGTTCCCGGGACTACAACACAGATACGCAGTATTTT. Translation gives CASSSRDYNTDTQYF.

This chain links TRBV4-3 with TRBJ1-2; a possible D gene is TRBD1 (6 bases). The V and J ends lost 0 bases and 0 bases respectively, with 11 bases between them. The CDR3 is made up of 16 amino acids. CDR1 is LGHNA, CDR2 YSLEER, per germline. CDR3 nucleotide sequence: TGCGCCAGCAGCCAAGATAGCAGGGGACCTAACTATGGCTACACCTTC. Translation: CASSQDSRGPNYGYTF.

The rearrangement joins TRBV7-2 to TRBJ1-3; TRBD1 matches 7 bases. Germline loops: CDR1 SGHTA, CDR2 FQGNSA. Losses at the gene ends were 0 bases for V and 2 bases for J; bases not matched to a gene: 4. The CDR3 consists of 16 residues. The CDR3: CASSLAGQGAGNTIYF. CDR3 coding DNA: TGTGCCAGCAGCTTAGCTGGTCAGGGGGCTGGAAACACCATATATTTT. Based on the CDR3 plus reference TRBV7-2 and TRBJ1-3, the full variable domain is GAGVSQSPSNKVTEKGKDVELRCDPISGHTALYWYRQSLGQGLEFLIYFQGNSAPDKSGLPSDRFSAERTGGSVSTLTIQRTQQEDSAVYLCASSLAGQGAGNTIYFGEGSWLTVV.

CDR3 sequence: CASIGQGIVYRGGNTIYF. In DNA, the CDR3 is TGTGCCTCGATCGGACAGGGGATCGTCTACCGCGGAGGAAACACCATATATTTT. This chain uses TRBV30 with TRBJ1-3, with 9 bases fitting TRBD1. CDR3 size: 18 residues. Per the germline V gene, CDR1 is GTSNPN and CDR2 is SVGIG (reference sequence). The V segment lost 7 bases and the J segment 4 bases; nucleotides outside the gene matches: 20.

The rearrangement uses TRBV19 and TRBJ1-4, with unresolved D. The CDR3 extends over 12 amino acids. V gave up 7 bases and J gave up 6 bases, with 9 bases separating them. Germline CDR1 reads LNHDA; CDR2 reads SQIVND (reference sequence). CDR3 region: CASNRRDEKLFF. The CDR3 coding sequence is TGTGCCAGTAATCGGCGGGATGAAAAACTGTTTTTT.

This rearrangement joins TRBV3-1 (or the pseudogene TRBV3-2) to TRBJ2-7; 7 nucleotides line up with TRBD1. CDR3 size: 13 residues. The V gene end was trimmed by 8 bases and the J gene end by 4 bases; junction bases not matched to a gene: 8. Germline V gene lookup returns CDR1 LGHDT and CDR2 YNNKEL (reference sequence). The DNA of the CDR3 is TGTGCCAGCCAACGGACAGGTCTGTACGAGCAGTACTTC. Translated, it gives CASQRTGLYEQYF.

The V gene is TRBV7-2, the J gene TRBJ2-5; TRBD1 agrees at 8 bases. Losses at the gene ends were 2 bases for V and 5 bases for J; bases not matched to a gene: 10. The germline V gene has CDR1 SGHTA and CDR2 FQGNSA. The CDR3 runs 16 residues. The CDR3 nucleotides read TGTGCCAGCAGCTTACGCAGGGGGCAGCCCGTGGAGACCCAGTACTTC. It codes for CASSLRRGQPVETQYF.

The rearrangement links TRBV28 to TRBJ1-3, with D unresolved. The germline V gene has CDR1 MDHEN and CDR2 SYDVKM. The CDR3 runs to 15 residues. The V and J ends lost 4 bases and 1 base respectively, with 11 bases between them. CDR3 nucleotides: TGTGCCAGCAGTTCCCGGACTGGTTCTGGAAACACCATATATTTT. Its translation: CASSSRTGSGNTIYF.

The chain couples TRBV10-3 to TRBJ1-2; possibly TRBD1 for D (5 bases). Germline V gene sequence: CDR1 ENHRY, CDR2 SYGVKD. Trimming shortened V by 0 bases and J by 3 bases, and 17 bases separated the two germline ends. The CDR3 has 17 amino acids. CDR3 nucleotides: TGTGCCATCAGTGAGTCGTCGGGGGGATCGAAGGACTATGGCTACACCTTC. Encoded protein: CAISESSGGSKDYGYTF.

CDR3 sequence (DNA): TGCGCCAGCAGCTTGGCTGGATTAGGACAGGGACAAAGTGAAGCTTTCTTT. Amino acids: CASSLAGLGQGQSEAFF. The chain has TRBV5-1 and TRBJ1-1, with TRBD1 matching 8 bases. V lost 0 bases to trimming and J lost 7 bases; unmatched junction nucleotides: 14. This CDR3 is built from 17 residues. The germline gives CDR1 SGHRS, CDR2 YFSETQ.

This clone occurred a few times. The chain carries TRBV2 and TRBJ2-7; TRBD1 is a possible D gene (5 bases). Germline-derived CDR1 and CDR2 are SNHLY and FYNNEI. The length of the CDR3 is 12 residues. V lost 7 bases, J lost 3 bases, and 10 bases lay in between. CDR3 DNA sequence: TGTGCCAGCACCAGGGTCATCTACGAGCAGTACTTC. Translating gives CASTRVIYEQYF. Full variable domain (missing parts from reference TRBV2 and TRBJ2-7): EPEVTQTPSHQVTQMGQEVILRCVPISNHLYFYWYRQILGQKVEFLVSFYNNEISEKSEIFDDQFSVERPDGSNFTLKIRSTKLEDSAMYFCASTRVIYEQYFGPGTRLTVT.

The chain's CDR3 is CASSQDWGEWGNSPLHF. In DNA form, the CDR3 reads TGTGCCAGCAGCCAAGATTGGGGGGAATGGGGTAATTCACCCCTCCACTTT. The chain joins TRBV4-2 to TRBJ1-6; a weak D match, TRBD1 (5 bases). The CDR3 is 17 amino acids. Germline-derived CDR1 and CDR2 are LGHNA and YNFKEQ. Trimming stripped 0 bases from V and 6 bases from J, with 15 bases between.

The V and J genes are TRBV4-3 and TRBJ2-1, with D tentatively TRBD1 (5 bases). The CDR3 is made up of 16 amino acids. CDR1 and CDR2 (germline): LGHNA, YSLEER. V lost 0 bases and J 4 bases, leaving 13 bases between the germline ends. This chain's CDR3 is CASSQDPQGQYNEQFF. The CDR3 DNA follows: TGCGCCAGCAGCCAAGATCCGCAGGGTCAATACAATGAGCAGTTCTTC.

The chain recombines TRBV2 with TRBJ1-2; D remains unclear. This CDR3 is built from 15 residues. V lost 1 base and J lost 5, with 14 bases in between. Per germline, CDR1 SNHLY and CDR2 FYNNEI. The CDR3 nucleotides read TGTGCCAGCAGTGAAGAGCAGGAAGTCACATATGGCTACACCTTC. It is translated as CASSEEQEVTYGYTF.

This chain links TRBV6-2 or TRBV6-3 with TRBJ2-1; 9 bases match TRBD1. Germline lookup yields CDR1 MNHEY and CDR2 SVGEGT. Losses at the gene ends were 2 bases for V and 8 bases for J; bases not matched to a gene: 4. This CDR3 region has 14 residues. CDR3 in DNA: TGTGCCAGCAGTTACACAGGGGGCCATTATGAGCAGTTCTTC. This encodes CASSYTGGHYEQFF.

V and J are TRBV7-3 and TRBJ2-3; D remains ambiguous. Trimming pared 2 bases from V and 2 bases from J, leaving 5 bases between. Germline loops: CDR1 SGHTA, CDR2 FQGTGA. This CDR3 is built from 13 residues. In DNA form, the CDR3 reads TGTGCCAGCAGCTTAGTCAACACAGATACGCAGTATTTT. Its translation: CASSLVNTDTQYF.

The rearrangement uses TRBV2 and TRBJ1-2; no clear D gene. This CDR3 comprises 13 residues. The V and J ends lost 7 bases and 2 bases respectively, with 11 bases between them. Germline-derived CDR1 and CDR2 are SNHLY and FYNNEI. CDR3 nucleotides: TGTGCCAGCATTTTAGAACAGAACTATGGCTACACCTTC. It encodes CASILEQNYGYTF.

The CDR3: CSASRDSYNEQFF. In DNA, the CDR3 is TGCAGCGCCTCACGGGACAGCTACAATGAGCAGTTCTTC. The chain couples TRBV29-1 to TRBJ2-1; 7 nucleotides align to TRBD1. The germline CDR1 and CDR2 sequences are SQVTM and ANQGSEA. With V trimmed by 7 bases and J by 3 bases, 6 bases remained unmatched. CDR3 length: 13 residues.

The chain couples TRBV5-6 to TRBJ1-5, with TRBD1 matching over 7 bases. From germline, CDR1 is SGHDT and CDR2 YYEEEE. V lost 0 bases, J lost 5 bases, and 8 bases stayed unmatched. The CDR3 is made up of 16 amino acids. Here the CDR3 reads CASSLGDRDEYQPQHF. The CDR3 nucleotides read TGTGCCAGCAGCTTGGGAGACAGGGATGAGTATCAGCCCCAGCATTTT.

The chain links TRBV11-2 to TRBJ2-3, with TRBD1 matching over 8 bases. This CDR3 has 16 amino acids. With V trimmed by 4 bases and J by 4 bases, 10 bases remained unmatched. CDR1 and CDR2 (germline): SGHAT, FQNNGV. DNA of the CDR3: TGTGCCAGCAGCTCGAGACAGGGGAAGCGGGCAGATACGCAGTATTTT. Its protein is CASSSRQGKRADTQYF.

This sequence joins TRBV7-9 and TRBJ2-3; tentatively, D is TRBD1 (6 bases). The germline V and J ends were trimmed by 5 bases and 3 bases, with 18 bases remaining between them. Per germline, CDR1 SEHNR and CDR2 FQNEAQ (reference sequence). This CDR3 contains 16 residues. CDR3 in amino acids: CASSPHGVGATDTQYF. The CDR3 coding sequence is TGTGCCAGCAGCCCCCACGGTGTGGGGGCGACAGATACGCAGTATTTT.

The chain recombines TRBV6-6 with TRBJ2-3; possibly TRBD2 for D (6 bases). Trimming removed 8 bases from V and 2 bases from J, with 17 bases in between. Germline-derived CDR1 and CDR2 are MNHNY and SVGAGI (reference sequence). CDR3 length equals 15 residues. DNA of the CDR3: TGTGCCAGCCATATAGCGGCGGCCTACACAGATACGCAGTATTTT. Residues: CASHIAAAYTDTQYF.